The clone carrying this TCR beta chain occurred a few times. These data originate in a study of tumour-infiltrating T cells in Burkitt lymphoma. Here immunoSEQ multiplex PCR was the method, and the copy in TCRdb shows in-frame clones only, minus some. The table records 45,000 to 60,000 clones, 31% of them present only once. This CDR3 has 14 amino acids. V was cut by 6 bases and J by 4 bases, with 15 bases left in between. CDR1 is KGHSH and CDR2 is LQKENI in the germline V gene. The TCR sequence derives from a human donor with Burkitt lymphoma. The chain carries TRBV18 and TRBJ1-1; the D gene is possibly TRBD1 (5 bases). Material for sequencing was tumor tissue. CDR3: CASSPAEGSTEAFF. The DNA of the CDR3 is TGTGCCAGCTCCCCTGCAGAGGGGAGCACTGAAGCTTTCTTT.